One and the same sample provided the 25 T cell receptor beta chains below, sequenced in a study of blood T cell repertoires in COVID-19. Produced via immunoSEQ multiplex PCR; TCRdb's table is partial and in-frame only. The sample gives fewer than 200,000 clones, approximately 82% of which show up once; 7% is in the top ten. Sequences were obtained from peripheral blood. The receptors originated from a woman between 35 and 50 years old with COVID-19, enrolled during active disease.

The CDR3 here is CASSPNRVPASGIHGELFF. CDR3 DNA sequence: TGTGCCAGCAGCCCGAACAGGGTTCCGGCTAGCGGGATACACGGGGAGCTGTTTTTT. This chain connects TRBV7-8 to TRBJ2-2; 9 bases align to TRBD2. The CDR3 runs to 19 residues. Trimming removed 5 bases from V and 7 bases from J; junction bases left unmatched: 20. Per germline, CDR1 SGHVS and CDR2 FQNEAQ.

This chain uses TRBV9 with TRBJ2-3; 9 bases fit TRBD2. Germline CDR1 is SGDLS and CDR2 is YYNGEE. V lost 0 bases, J lost 2 bases, and 4 bases stayed unmatched. The CDR3 is 16 amino acids. This chain's CDR3 is CASSVATSGNTDTQYF. The CDR3 nucleotides read TGTGCCAGCAGCGTAGCGACTAGCGGAAACACAGATACGCAGTATTTT.

The table lists this clone with a few counts. The rearrangement uses TRBV7-9 and TRBJ1-3; D gene ambiguous. There are 13 residues in the CDR3. Germline-derived CDR1 and CDR2 are SEHNR and FQNEAQ (reference sequence). V was clipped by 7 bases and J by 4 bases, with 11 bases between them. The CDR3 here is CASTPGGGNTIYF. DNA of the CDR3: TGTGCCAGCACCCCAGGTGGGGGAAACACCATATATTTT.

The chain is built from TRBV19 and TRBJ2-1, with D possibly TRBD1 on 6 matching bases. The CDR3 is made up of 12 amino acids. Per the germline V gene, CDR1 is LNHDA and CDR2 is SQIVND (reference sequence). Trimming took off 8 bases at V and 9 bases at J, with 14 bases between the two ends. This chain's CDR3 is CASFGGGREQFF. The CDR3 nucleotides read TGTGCCAGTTTTGGGGGCGGTCGTGAGCAGTTCTTC.

In nucleotides, the CDR3 is TGTGCCAGCAGCCAAGCCAGGGTAGGCGGCTACACCTTC. It is translated as CASSQARVGGYTF. The rearrangement links TRBV14 to TRBJ1-2; D possibly corresponds to TRBD1 (5 bases). V lost 1 base and J 8 bases, leaving 11 bases between the germline ends. The CDR3 length is 13 residues. Germline V CDR1 and CDR2: SGHDN, FVKESK.

The genes are TRBV5-1 and TRBJ2-1; possible D gene TRBD2, 6 bases. Germline assignment: CDR1 SGHRS and CDR2 YFSETQ. Between the trimmed V and J ends, which lost 1 base and 6 bases, there was a span of 17 bases. The CDR3 consists of 16 residues. The CDR3 DNA follows: TGCGCCAGCAGCTTGTGGGGGTCGACTAGGAGCAATGAGCAGTTCTTC. Amino acids: CASSLWGSTRSNEQFF.

This chain links TRBV7-9 with TRBJ2-7; tentative D call: TRBD2 (6 bases). CDR3 length equals 14 residues. The V and J ends lost 1 base and 0 bases respectively, with 7 bases between them. Germline V gene lookup returns CDR1 SEHNR and CDR2 FQNEAQ (reference sequence). CDR3 amino acids: CASSLVGGSYEQYF. As DNA, the CDR3 is TGTGCCAGCAGCTTAGTGGGGGGCTCCTACGAGCAGTACTTC.

This chain joins TRBV29-1 and TRBJ2-4; the match to TRBD1 covers 10 bases. V lost 6 bases and J lost 6; bases outside the gene matches: 5. The CDR3 length is 13 residues. From germline, CDR1 is SQVTM and CDR2 ANQGSEA. The CDR3 loop reads CSVPGQGSNIQYF. As DNA, the CDR3 is TGCAGCGTGCCGGGACAGGGGTCAAACATTCAGTACTTC. The full variable domain, its missing parts supplied by reference TRBV29-1 and TRBJ2-4, is SAVISQKPSRDICQRGTSLTIQCQVDSQVTMMFWYRQQPGQSLTLIATANQGSEATYESGFVIDKFPISRPNLTFSTLTVSNMSPEDSSIYLCSVPGQGSNIQYFGAGTRLSVL.

The J gene is TRBJ1-1, the V gene TRBV5-6; D may be TRBD1 (5 bases). V lost 6 bases to trimming and J lost 2 bases, with 14 bases between them. CDR1 is SGHDT, CDR2 YYEEEE, per germline. There are 14 residues in the CDR3. The chain's CDR3 is CASIRGGYNTEAFF. The DNA for the CDR3 is TGTGCCAGCATCCGGGGGGGTTACAACACTGAAGCTTTCTTT.

This clone has just a few counts. The CDR3 DNA reads TGTGCCAGCAGCGGGACAGGGGGCGGCAATCAGCCCCAGCATTTT. Protein: CASSGTGGGNQPQHF. This chain joins TRBV7-2 and TRBJ1-5, with 12 bases fitting TRBD1. This CDR3 has 15 residues. The germline gives CDR1 SGHTA, CDR2 FQGNSA. Unmatched junction bases numbered 1, after V lost 5 bases and J lost 2 bases.

The chain has TRBV18 and TRBJ1-2; tentatively, D is TRBD1 (6 bases). Germline-derived CDR1 and CDR2 are KGHSH and LQKENI. CDR3 size: 12 residues. Trimming shortened V by 5 bases and J by 6 bases, and 10 bases separated the two germline ends. CDR3 amino acids: CASSGNRDGYTF. DNA of the CDR3: TGTGCCAGCTCAGGCAACAGGGATGGCTACACCTTC.

The chain is built from TRBV6-5 and TRBJ1-5; 9 nucleotides line up with TRBD1. Germline loops: CDR1 MNHEY, CDR2 SVGAGI. Trimming took 9 bases from V and 7 from J; bases not matched to a gene: 7. CDR3 length: 13 residues. CDR3 sequence reads: CASTDRGGQPQHF. CDR3 nucleotide sequence: TGTGCCAGTACGGACAGGGGAGGCCAGCCCCAGCATTTT.

CDR3 residues: CAWIGQGQTSTDTQYF. In nucleotides, the CDR3 is TGTGCCTGGATCGGACAGGGGCAAACTAGCACAGATACGCAGTATTTT. V and J are TRBV30 and TRBJ2-3; 9 bases fit TRBD1. Germline loops: CDR1 GTSNPN, CDR2 SVGIG (reference sequence). With V trimmed by 4 bases and J by 0 bases, 8 bases remained unmatched. The length of the CDR3 is 16 residues.

This clone was counted once. The gene calls are TRBV21-1 and TRBJ1-4. TRBV21-1 is a pseudogene. The CDR3 is 14 residues long. The CDR3 nucleotides read TGTGCCAGCAGCTCTTTTGGTACGGATGAAAAACTGTTTTTT. It is translated as CASSSFGTDEKLFF.

This clone was counted a single time. The chain couples TRBV29-1 to TRBJ1-3; 9 bases line up with TRBD1. CDR3 length: 14 residues. CDR1 and CDR2 from the germline V gene are SQVTM and ANQGSEA. Unmatched junction bases numbered 5, after V lost 6 bases and J lost 2 bases. The CDR3 sequence: CSVGTGSAGNTIYF. CDR3 bases: TGCAGCGTCGGGACAGGGTCGGCTGGAAACACCATATATTTT.

The chain is built from TRBV6-5 and TRBJ2-5, with 9 bases matching TRBD1. CDR1 is MNHEY and CDR2 is SVGAGI in the germline V gene. CDR3 size: 15 residues. V was clipped by 5 bases and J by 4 bases; unmatched bases: 8. The DNA of the CDR3 is TGTGCCAGCAGTCAATGGGGACAGGGAAGAGAGACCCAGTACTTC. Translation gives CASSQWGQGRETQYF.

The chain recombines TRBV19 with TRBJ2-2; weak D call: TRBD1 (6 bases). This CDR3 has 14 amino acids. Trimming removed 9 bases from V and 6 bases from J, with 17 bases in between. Germline V gene lookup returns CDR1 LNHDA and CDR2 SQIVND (reference sequence). CDR3 sequence reads: CARATLGAPGELFF. The CDR3 DNA follows: TGTGCCAGGGCGACGCTGGGGGCGCCCGGGGAGCTGTTTTTT. Drawing the rest from reference TRBV19 and TRBJ2-2, the complete variable domain is DGGITQSPKYLFRKEGQNVTLSCEQNLNHDAMYWYRQDPGQGLRLIYYSQIVNDFQKGDIAEGYSVSREKKESFPLTVTSAQKNPTAFYLCARATLGAPGELFFGEGSRLTVL.

The CDR3 here is CASSQDHFNEQFF. For the CDR3, the DNA is TGTGCCAGCAGCCAAGACCATTTCAATGAGCAGTTCTTC. This chain uses TRBV14 with TRBJ2-1; no clear D gene. Trimming left V 0 bases short and J 6 bases short, with 6 bases between. CDR3 size: 13 residues. CDR1 and CDR2 (germline): SGHDN, FVKESK.

This clone was found once. Other DNA sequences in the same sample also yield this CDR3. The V gene is TRBV15, the J gene TRBJ2-7; no clear D gene. V dropped 0 bases and J dropped 4 bases, with 4 bases sitting between them. Germline V gene data show CDR1 as LNHNV and CDR2 as YYDKDF (reference sequence). The CDR3 loop spans 12 amino acids. This CDR3 is CATSRDTYEQYF. For the CDR3, the DNA is TGTGCCACCAGCAGAGACACTTACGAGCAGTACTTC.

The V and J genes are TRBV12-3 or TRBV12-4 and TRBJ2-1, with D perhaps TRBD2 (5 bases). Trimming left V 1 base short and J 8 bases short, with 6 bases between. The CDR3 is 12 residues long. DNA for the CDR3: TGTGCCAGCAGTTTAGGGACTTATGAGCAGTTCTTC. Protein product: CASSLGTYEQFF.

This chain connects TRBV15 to TRBJ2-3; 10 bases are a match to TRBD1. J gave up 1 base and V 4 bases, and 8 bases lay outside the gene matches. CDR3 length: 17 amino acids. Germline assignment: CDR1 LNHNV and CDR2 YYDKDF (reference sequence). The CDR3 DNA follows: TGTGCCACCAGCATAGAAGACAGGGGGCTGGGCACAGATACGCAGTATTTT. This gives the protein CATSIEDRGLGTDTQYF.

CDR3 in amino acids: CASGDPSGYEQYF. CDR3 in DNA: TGTGCCAGCGGCGACCCTAGCGGCTACGAGCAGTACTTC. The chain links TRBV3-1 (or the pseudogene TRBV3-2) to TRBJ2-7; TRBD2 aligns across 7 bases. After removal of 8 bases from V and 3 bases from J, the junction contained 7 bases not matched to a gene. The CDR3 sequence is 13 residues long. Germline V gives CDR1 LGHDT, CDR2 YNNKEL (reference sequence).

CDR3 protein: CATSAEGANQPQHF. For the CDR3, the DNA is TGTGCCACCTCAGCGGAGGGGGCAAATCAGCCCCAGCATTTT. The rearrangement links TRBV24-1 to TRBJ1-5; TRBD1 matches at 7 bases. Germline V lookup: CDR1 KGHDR, CDR2 SFDVKD. V was clipped by 9 bases and J by 4 bases; unmatched bases: 8. The CDR3 totals 14 residues.

The chain combines TRBV30 with TRBJ1-4; D unclear. The CDR3 loop spans 13 amino acids. Trimming removed 4 bases at V and 5 bases at J, with 11 bases between. In germline, CDR1 is GTSNPN, CDR2 SVGIG (reference sequence). In DNA, the CDR3 is TGTGCCTGGAAGATTGGGCGAAATGAAAAACTGTTTTTT. Translation gives CAWKIGRNEKLFF.

This clone was found a few times. This chain links TRBV2 with TRBJ1-1, with D hard to call. Germline CDR1 is SNHLY and CDR2 is FYNNEI. The V end was cut by 9 bases, the J end by 3 bases, with 17 bases between. The CDR3 extends over 14 amino acids. CDR3 residues: CARASEGGDTEAFF. The CDR3 DNA is TGTGCCAGGGCCTCGGAGGGAGGCGACACTGAAGCTTTCTTT.